The 20 T cell receptor beta chains given below trace back to one sample, sequenced in a study of cytomegalovirus exposure and HLA in healthy donors. PCR amplification relied on 60 Vbeta primers (plus 13 Jbeta primers). Produced via immunoSEQ multiplex PCR; TCRdb's table is partial and in-frame only. In the table there are 130,000 to 150,000 clones, 60% to 80% of which are singletons. Sample: PBMCs. The source is a woman aged 35 to 49 in good health and CMV-seropositive.

This rearrangement joins TRBV29-1 to TRBJ2-1, with a weak D call TRBD2 (6 bases). The CDR3 consists of 15 residues. Germline CDR1 SQVTM, CDR2 ANQGSEA. V lost 3 bases to trimming and J lost 6 bases, with 18 bases between them. CDR3 in amino acids: CSVEVGRGSVNEQFF. In DNA form, the CDR3 reads TGCAGCGTTGAGGTTGGGCGGGGTTCGGTCAATGAGCAGTTCTTC.

The sample holds a few counts of this clone. V usage is TRBV2 and J usage is TRBJ1-3; D is uncertain. The CDR3 covers 14 residues. V was cut by 6 bases and J by 0 bases, with 9 bases left in between. Germline CDR1 is SNHLY and CDR2 is FYNNEI. CDR3 DNA sequence: TGTGCCAGCAGCGAACCCCGCTCTGGAAACACCATATATTTT. Protein product: CASSEPRSGNTIYF. Together with reference TRBV2 and TRBJ1-3, the CDR3 gives the full variable domain: EPEVTQTPSHQVTQMGQEVILRCVPISNHLYFYWYRQILGQKVEFLVSFYNNEISEKSEIFDDQFSVERPDGSNFTLKIRSTKLEDSAMYFCASSEPRSGNTIYFGEGSWLTVV.

V usage is TRBV7-2 and J usage is TRBJ1-1; a weak D match, TRBD1 (6 bases). CDR3 length: 14 amino acids. CDR1 SGHTA and CDR2 FQGNSA come from the germline V gene. Trimming cost V 3 bases and J 2 bases, with 10 bases left between them. CDR3: CASSLGATNTEAFF. For the CDR3, the DNA is TGTGCCAGCAGCTTGGGGGCCACCAACACTGAAGCTTTCTTT.

The rearrangement links TRBV19 to TRBJ1-5, with a tentative D call TRBD1 (6 bases). With 6 bases removed from V and 2 bases from J, the gap between germline ends came to 17 bases. This CDR3 region has 16 residues. The germline V gene has CDR1 LNHDA and CDR2 SQIVND (reference sequence). CDR3 nucleotides: TGTGCCAGTAGATCGGATACAGGGAGAGGCAATCAGCCCCAGCATTTT. It yields the protein CASRSDTGRGNQPQHF. The full variable domain, rest sourced from reference TRBV19 and TRBJ1-5, is DGGITQSPKYLFRKEGQNVTLSCEQNLNHDAMYWYRQDPGQGLRLIYYSQIVNDFQKGDIAEGYSVSREKKESFPLTVTSAQKNPTAFYLCASRSDTGRGNQPQHFGDGTRLSIL.

In its sample, this clone ranks as medium-sized (0.01 to 0.1%). The chain is built from TRBV7-9 and TRBJ2-1, with a weak D call TRBD2 (7 bases). This CDR3 has 16 amino acids. Trimming took off 5 bases at V and 0 bases at J, with 14 bases between the two ends. Looked up from germline, CDR1 is SEHNR and CDR2 is FQNEAQ (reference sequence). The CDR3 region is CASSPRGGLSYNEQFF. CDR3 nucleotide sequence: TGTGCCAGCAGCCCTAGGGGGGGGCTCTCCTACAATGAGCAGTTCTTC.

The rearrangement uses TRBV23-1 and TRBJ1-5; TRBD1 might be the D (6 bases). TRBV23-1 is an ORF, with its function uncertain. V lost 3 bases, J lost 0 bases, and 24 bases lay in between. The length of the CDR3 is 20 residues. The CDR3 DNA is TGCGCCAGCAGTCATTCAGTAGTTTTCAGGGGACAAGATAGCAATCAGCCCCAGCATTTT. Its translation is CASSHSVVFRGQDSNQPQHF.

This clone was observed once. V gene TRBV19 combines with J gene TRBJ1-5; D unclear. Trimming cost V 6 bases and J 0 bases, with 18 bases left between them. Germline CDR1 and CDR2: LNHDA and SQIVND (reference sequence). The CDR3 is 17 residues long. The CDR3: CASRVEEYRYSNQPQHF. CDR3 nucleotide sequence: TGTGCCAGTAGGGTGGAGGAGTATAGGTATAGCAATCAGCCCCAGCATTTT.

Turning to this clone: The same CDR3 is also encoded by other DNA sequences in this sample. For the CDR3, the DNA is TGCGCCAGCAGCTTGGATCGAGAGACCCAGTACTTC. This translates into CASSLDRETQYF. This sequence joins TRBV5-1 and TRBJ2-5; unclear D gene. The V end was cut by 0 bases, the J end by 4 bases, with 4 bases between. Germline CDR1 reads SGHRS; CDR2 reads YFSETQ. The CDR3 is 12 residues long. Complete variable domain (other parts from reference TRBV5-1 and TRBJ2-5): KAGVTQTPRYLIKTRGQQVTLSCSPISGHRSVSWYQQTPGQGLQFLFEYFSETQRNKGNFPGRFSGRQFSNSRSEMNVSTLELGDSALYLCASSLDRETQYFGPGTRLLVL.

The chain carries TRBV19 and TRBJ1-4; weak D call: TRBD1 (5 bases). V gave up 4 bases and J gave up 1 base, with 16 bases separating them. Germline V CDR1 and CDR2: LNHDA, SQIVND (reference sequence). This CDR3 has 17 amino acids. CDR3: CASSSQGTLGTNEKLFF. As DNA, the CDR3 is TGTGCCAGTAGTAGCCAGGGTACACTTGGAACTAATGAAAAACTGTTTTTT.

V gene TRBV7-7 combines with J gene TRBJ2-7; TRBD1 matches 8 bases. The CDR3 loop spans 16 amino acids. The junction had 13 bases not matched to a gene; V was cut back by 8 bases and J by 1 base. Germline loops: CDR1 SSHAT, CDR2 FNYEAQ (reference sequence). The CDR3 loop is CASCETWGQVSYEQYF. CDR3 DNA sequence: TGTGCCAGCTGCGAAACCTGGGGACAGGTTTCCTACGAGCAGTACTTC.

This clone was seen more than once but under ten times. The CDR3 spells CASSLGRQASTDTQYF. In DNA form, the CDR3 reads TGTGCCAGCAGCTTAGGCCGGCAGGCTAGCACAGATACGCAGTATTTT. The chain recombines TRBV7-9 with TRBJ2-3; D is ambiguous. Trimming shortened V by 1 base and J by 0 bases, and 11 bases separated the two germline ends. Germline lookup yields CDR1 SEHNR and CDR2 FQNEAQ (reference sequence). This CDR3 is built from 16 residues.

The gene calls are TRBV29-1 and TRBJ2-7; tentative D call: TRBD1 (6 bases). The CDR3 covers 14 residues. The germline gives CDR1 SQVTM, CDR2 ANQGSEA. The V end lost 5 bases, the J end lost 0 bases, and 14 bases lay between the germline ends. CDR3 region: CSVYEGESSYEQYF. The DNA for the CDR3 is TGCAGCGTTTATGAGGGGGAAAGCTCCTACGAGCAGTACTTC.

The CDR3 DNA follows: TGCGCCAGCAGCTTGGTCTACAGCTACGAAGCTTTCTTT. Translated: CASSLVYSYEAFF. The chain has TRBV5-1 and TRBJ1-1; no definite D call. The V end lost 0 bases, the J end lost 8 bases, and 11 bases lay between the germline ends. Germline CDR1 and CDR2: SGHRS and YFSETQ. The CDR3 covers 13 residues. The variable domain in full, with the rest retrieved from reference TRBV5-1 and TRBJ1-1, is KAGVTQTPRYLIKTRGQQVTLSCSPISGHRSVSWYQQTPGQGLQFLFEYFSETQRNKGNFPGRFSGRQFSNSRSEMNVSTLELGDSALYLCASSLVYSYEAFFGQGTRLTVV.

This chain connects TRBV7-2 to TRBJ2-7; 9 bases agree with TRBD2. There are 16 residues in the CDR3. V shed 5 bases, J shed 6 bases, and the junction held 14 bases outside the gene matches. Germline lookup yields CDR1 SGHTA and CDR2 FQGNSA. The CDR3 DNA sequence: TGTGCCAGCAGCGCGGGGGCCCGGCGGGGGGGTGGCGAGCAGTACTTC. Protein product: CASSAGARRGGGEQYF.

The chain is built from TRBV7-9 and TRBJ1-4, with D possibly matching TRBD1 (6 bases). The CDR3 length is 13 residues. CDR1 is SEHNR, CDR2 FQNEAQ, per germline (reference sequence). V lost 2 bases and J lost 7, with 8 bases in between. As DNA, the CDR3 is TGTGCCAGCAGCTTAACAGGGTTTGAAAAACTGTTTTTT. Its translation: CASSLTGFEKLFF.

V and J are TRBV19 and TRBJ1-2; 7 bases map to TRBD1. The CDR3 covers 18 residues. Germline trimming cut 4 bases from V and 0 bases from J; bases unmatched to any gene: 14. CDR1 and CDR2 from the germline V gene are LNHDA and SQIVND (reference sequence). Here the CDR3 DNA reads TGTGCCAGTAGTAGATACTCCGGGACAGCACCTTCTAACTATGGCTACACCTTC. It is translated as CASSRYSGTAPSNYGYTF.

The V and J genes are TRBV5-1 and TRBJ2-5; possibly TRBD2 for D (5 bases). Germline lookup yields CDR1 SGHRS and CDR2 YFSETQ. Deletions cut 5 bases from V and 2 bases from J, with 19 bases between. There are 16 residues in the CDR3. In DNA form, the CDR3 reads TGCGCCAGCAGTGAGGGATCGAGTAATCCGCAAGAGACCCAGTACTTC. Residues: CASSEGSSNPQETQYF.

The CDR3 region is CASTIGTGNTEAFF. The CDR3 DNA is TGTGCCAGTACCATAGGGACAGGGAACACTGAAGCTTTCTTT. The chain has TRBV19 and TRBJ1-1; 8 bases agree with TRBD1. The CDR3 sequence is 14 residues long. Trimming at V came to 7 bases and at J to 1 base, leaving 5 bases not matched to a gene. CDR1 and CDR2 from the germline V gene are LNHDA and SQIVND (reference sequence). Combining the CDR3 with reference TRBV19 and TRBJ1-1 gives the whole variable domain DGGITQSPKYLFRKEGQNVTLSCEQNLNHDAMYWYRQDPGQGLRLIYYSQIVNDFQKGDIAEGYSVSREKKESFPLTVTSAQKNPTAFYLCASTIGTGNTEAFFGQGTRLTVV.

The chain joins TRBV11-1 to TRBJ2-2; 11 bases are a match to TRBD2. The trim removed 5 bases at V and 3 bases at J, leaving 11 bases unmatched. The length of the CDR3 is 18 residues. CDR1 SGHAT and CDR2 FQDESV come from the germline V gene (reference sequence). The CDR3 bases are TGTGCCAGCAGCCGTGGCATTAGCGGGGGGGCGGACACCGGGGAGCTGTTTTTT. It translates to CASSRGISGGADTGELFF.

The CDR3 region is CASSLNRGLEQFF. The CDR3 nucleotides read TGTGCCAGCAGTCTTAACAGGGGTTTAGAGCAGTTCTTC. The chain employs TRBV27 and TRBJ2-1, with 7 bases identical to TRBD1. Germline V CDR1 and CDR2: MNHEY, SMNVEV (reference sequence). J lost 10 bases, V lost 5 bases, and 8 bases had no gene match. The CDR3 has 13 amino acids.